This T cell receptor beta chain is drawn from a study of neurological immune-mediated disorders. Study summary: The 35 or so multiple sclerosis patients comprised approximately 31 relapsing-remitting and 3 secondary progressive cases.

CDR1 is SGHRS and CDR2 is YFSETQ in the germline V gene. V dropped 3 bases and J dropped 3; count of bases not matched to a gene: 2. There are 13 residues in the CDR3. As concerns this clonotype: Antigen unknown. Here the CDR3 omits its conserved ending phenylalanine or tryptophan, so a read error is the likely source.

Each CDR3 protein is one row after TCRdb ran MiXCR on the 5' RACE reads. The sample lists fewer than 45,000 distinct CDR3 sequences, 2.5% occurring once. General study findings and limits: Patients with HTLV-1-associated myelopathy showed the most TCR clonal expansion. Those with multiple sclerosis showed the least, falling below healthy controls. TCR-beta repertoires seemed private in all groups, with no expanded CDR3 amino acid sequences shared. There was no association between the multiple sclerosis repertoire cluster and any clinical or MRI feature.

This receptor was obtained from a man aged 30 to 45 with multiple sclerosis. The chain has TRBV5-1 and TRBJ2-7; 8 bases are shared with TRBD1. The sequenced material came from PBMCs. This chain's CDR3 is CASSSDRGYEQYG. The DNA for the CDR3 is TGCGCCAGCAGCTCCGACAGGGGCTACGAGCAGTACGGC.